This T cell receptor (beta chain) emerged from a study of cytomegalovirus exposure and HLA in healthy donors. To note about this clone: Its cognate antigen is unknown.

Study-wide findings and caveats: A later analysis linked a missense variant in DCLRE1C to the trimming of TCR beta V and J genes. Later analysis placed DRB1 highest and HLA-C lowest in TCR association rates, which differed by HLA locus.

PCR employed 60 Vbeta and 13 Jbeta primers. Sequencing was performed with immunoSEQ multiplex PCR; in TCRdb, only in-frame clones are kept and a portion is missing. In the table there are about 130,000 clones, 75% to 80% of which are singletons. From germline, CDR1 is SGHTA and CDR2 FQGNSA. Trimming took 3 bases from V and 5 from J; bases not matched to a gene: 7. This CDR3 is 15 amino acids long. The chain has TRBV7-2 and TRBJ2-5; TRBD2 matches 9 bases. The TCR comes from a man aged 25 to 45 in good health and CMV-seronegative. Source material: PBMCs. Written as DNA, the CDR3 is TGTGCCAGCAGCTTGAAGCGGGAGGTAGGGGAGACCCAGTACTTC. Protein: CASSLKREVGETQYF.